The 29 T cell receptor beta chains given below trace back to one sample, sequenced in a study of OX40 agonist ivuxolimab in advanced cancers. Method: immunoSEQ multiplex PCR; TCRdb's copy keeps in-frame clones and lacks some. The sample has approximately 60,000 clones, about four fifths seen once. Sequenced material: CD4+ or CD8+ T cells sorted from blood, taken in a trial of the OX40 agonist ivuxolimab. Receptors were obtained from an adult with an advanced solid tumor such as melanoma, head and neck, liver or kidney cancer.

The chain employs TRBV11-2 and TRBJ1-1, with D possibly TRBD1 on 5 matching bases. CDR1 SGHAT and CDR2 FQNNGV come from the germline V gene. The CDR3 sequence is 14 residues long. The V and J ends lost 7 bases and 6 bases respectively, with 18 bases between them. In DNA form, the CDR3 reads TGTGCCAGCACCGGACGAAACCGGGGCCCTGAAGCTTTCTTT. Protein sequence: CASTGRNRGPEAFF. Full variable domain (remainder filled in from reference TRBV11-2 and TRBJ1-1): EAGVAQSPRYKIIEKRQSVAFWCNPISGHATLYWYQQILGQGPKLLIQFQNNGVVDDSQLPKDRFSAERLKGVDSTLKIQPAKLEDSAVYLCASTGRNRGPEAFFGQGTRLTVV.

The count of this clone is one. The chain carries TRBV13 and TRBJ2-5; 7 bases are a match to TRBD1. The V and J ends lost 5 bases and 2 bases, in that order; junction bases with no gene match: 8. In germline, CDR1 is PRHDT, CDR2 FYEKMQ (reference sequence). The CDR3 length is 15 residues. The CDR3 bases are TGTGCCAGCAGCCCTACCGGGACAGCACAAGAGACCCAGTACTTC. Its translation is CASSPTGTAQETQYF. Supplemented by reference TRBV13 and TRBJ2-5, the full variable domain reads AAGVIQSPRHLIKEKRETATLKCYPIPRHDTVYWYQQGPGQDPQFLISFYEKMQSDKGSIPDRFSAQQFSDYHSELNMSSLELGDSALYFCASSPTGTAQETQYFGPGTRLLVL.

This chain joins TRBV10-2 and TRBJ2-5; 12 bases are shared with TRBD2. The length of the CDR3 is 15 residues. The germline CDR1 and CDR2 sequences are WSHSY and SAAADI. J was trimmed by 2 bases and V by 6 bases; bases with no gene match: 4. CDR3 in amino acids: CASRLAGGQQETQYF. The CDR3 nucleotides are TGCGCCAGCAGACTAGCGGGGGGCCAGCAAGAGACCCAGTACTTC.

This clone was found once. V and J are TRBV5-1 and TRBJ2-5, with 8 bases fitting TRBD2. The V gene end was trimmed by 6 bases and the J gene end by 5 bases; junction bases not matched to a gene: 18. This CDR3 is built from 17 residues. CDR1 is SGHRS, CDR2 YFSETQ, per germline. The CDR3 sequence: CASTRGSGALSGETQYF. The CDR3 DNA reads TGCGCCAGCACCCGGGGTAGCGGGGCGCTCTCCGGGGAGACCCAGTACTTC.

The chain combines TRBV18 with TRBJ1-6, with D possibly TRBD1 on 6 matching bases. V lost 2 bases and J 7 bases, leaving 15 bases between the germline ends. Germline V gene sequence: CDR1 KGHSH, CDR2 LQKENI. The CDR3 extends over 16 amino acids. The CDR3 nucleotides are TGTGCCAGCTCACCAATGCAAGGGGGGGACAATTCACCCCTCCACTTT. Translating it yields CASSPMQGGDNSPLHF. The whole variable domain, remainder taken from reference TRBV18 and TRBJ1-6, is NAGVMQNPRHLVRRRGQEARLRCSPMKGHSHVYWYRQLPEEGLKFMVYLQKENIIDESGMPKERFSAEFPKEGPSILRIQQVVRGDSAAYFCASSPMQGGDNSPLHFGNGTRLTVT.

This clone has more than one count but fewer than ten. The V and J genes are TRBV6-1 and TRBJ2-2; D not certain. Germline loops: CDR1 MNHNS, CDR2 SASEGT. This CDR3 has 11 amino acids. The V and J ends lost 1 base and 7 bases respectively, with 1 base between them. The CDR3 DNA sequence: TGTGCCAGCAGTGAAGTCGGGGAGCTGTTTTTT. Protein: CASSEVGELFF.

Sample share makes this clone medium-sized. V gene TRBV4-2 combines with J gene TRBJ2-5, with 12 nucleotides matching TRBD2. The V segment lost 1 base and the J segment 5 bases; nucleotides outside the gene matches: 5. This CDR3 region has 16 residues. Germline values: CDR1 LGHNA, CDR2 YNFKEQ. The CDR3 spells CASSQAKTSGSETQYF. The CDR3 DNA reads TGTGCCAGCAGCCAAGCGAAGACTAGCGGGAGTGAGACCCAGTACTTC.

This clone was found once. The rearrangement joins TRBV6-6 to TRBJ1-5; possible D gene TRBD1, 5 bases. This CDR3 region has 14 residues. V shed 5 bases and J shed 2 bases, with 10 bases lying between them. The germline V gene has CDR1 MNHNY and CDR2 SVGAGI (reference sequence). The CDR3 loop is CASSARVGNQPQHF. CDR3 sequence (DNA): TGTGCCAGCAGTGCCAGGGTGGGCAATCAGCCCCAGCATTTT.

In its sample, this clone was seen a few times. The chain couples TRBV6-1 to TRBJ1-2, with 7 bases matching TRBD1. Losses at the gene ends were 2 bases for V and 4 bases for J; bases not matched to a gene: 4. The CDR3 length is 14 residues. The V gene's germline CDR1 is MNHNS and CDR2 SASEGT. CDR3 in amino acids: CASSEWGQSYGYTF. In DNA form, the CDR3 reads TGTGCCAGCAGTGAATGGGGACAGTCCTATGGCTACACCTTC.

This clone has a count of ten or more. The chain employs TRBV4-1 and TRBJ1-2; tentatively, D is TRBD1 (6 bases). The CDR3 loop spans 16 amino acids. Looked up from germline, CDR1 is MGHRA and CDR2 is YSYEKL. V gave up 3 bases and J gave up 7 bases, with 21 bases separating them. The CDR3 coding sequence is TGCGCCAGCAGCCAGGCCCATCGGGCGGGGGCTGGTGGCTACACCTTC. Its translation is CASSQAHRAGAGGYTF.

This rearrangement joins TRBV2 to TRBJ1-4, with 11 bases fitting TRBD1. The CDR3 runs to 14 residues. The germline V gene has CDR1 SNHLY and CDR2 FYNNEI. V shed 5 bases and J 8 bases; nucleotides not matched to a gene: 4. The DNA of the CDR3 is TGTGCCAGCAGTCTAGGGACAGGGGGGGAAAAACTGTTTTTT. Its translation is CASSLGTGGEKLFF.

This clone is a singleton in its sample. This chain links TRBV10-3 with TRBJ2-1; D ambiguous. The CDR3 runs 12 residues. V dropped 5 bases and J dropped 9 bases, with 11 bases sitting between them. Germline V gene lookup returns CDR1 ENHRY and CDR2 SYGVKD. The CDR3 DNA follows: TGTGCCATCAGTCCTAGAATCGCTGAGCAGTTCTTC. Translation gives CAISPRIAEQFF.

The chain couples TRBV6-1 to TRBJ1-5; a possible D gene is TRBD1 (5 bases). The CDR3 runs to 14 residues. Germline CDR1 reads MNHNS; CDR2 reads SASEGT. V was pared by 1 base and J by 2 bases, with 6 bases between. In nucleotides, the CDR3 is TGTGCCAGCAGTGAAGGGGGCGGCAATCAGCCCCAGCATTTT. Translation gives CASSEGGGNQPQHF.

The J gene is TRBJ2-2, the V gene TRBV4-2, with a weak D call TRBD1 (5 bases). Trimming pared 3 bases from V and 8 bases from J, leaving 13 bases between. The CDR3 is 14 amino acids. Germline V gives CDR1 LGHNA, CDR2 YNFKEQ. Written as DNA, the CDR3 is TGTGCCAGCAGCCAGGGGCCGGTTTCGGGGGAGCTGTTTTTT. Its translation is CASSQGPVSGELFF.

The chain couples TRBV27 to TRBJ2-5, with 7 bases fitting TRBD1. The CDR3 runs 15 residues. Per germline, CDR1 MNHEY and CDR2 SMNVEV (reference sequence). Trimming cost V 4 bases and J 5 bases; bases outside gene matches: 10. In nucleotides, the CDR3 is TGTGCCAGCAGTTCCTATTTGACAGGGCCGGAGACCCAGTACTTC. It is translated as CASSSYLTGPETQYF.

CDR3: CATSSPQGFGNQPQHF. The CDR3 bases are TGTGCCACCAGCAGCCCTCAGGGATTTGGCAATCAGCCCCAGCATTTT. The rearrangement links TRBV15 to TRBJ1-5, with TRBD1 as a possible D gene (5 bases). CDR3 length: 16 residues. Germline CDR1 LNHNV, CDR2 YYDKDF (reference sequence). Trimming shortened V by 3 bases and J by 2 bases, and 14 bases separated the two germline ends.

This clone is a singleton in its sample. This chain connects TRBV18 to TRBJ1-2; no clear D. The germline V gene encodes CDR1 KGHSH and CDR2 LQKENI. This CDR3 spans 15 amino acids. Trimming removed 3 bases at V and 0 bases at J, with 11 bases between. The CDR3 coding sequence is TGTGCCAGCTCACCGGGAAGGGCTACTAACTATGGCTACACCTTC. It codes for CASSPGRATNYGYTF.

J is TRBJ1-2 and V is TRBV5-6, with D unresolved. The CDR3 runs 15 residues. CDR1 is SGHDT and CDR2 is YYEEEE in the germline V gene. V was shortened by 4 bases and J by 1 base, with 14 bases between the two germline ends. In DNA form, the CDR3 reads TGTGCCAGCAGCCTGGAACCGGGAATTAACTATGGCTACACCTTC. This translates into CASSLEPGINYGYTF.

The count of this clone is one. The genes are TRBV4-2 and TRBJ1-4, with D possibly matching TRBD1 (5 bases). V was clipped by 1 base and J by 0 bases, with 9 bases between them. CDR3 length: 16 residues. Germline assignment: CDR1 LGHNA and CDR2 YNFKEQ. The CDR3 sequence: CASSQAGSATNEKLFF. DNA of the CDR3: TGTGCCAGCAGCCAAGCAGGGTCTGCAACTAATGAAAAACTGTTTTTT.

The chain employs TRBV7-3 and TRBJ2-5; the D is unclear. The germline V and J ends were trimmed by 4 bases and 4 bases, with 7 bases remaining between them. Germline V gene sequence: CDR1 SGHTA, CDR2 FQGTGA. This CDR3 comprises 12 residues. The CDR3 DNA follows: TGTGCCAGCAGCTATCACGGAGAGACCCAGTACTTC. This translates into CASSYHGETQYF.

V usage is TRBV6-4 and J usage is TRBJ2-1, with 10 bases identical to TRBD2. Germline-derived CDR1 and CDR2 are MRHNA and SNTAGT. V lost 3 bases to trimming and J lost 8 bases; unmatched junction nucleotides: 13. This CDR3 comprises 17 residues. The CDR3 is CASSETLLAGGIDEQFF. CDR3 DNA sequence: TGTGCCAGCAGTGAAACCTTATTAGCGGGAGGCATCGATGAGCAGTTCTTC.

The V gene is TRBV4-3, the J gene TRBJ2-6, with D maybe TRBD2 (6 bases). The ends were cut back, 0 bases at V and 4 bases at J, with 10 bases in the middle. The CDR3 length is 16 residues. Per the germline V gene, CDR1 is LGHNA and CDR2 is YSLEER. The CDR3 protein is CASSQERGSGANVLTF. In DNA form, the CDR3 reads TGCGCCAGCAGCCAAGAGCGGGGATCAGGGGCCAACGTCCTGACTTTC.

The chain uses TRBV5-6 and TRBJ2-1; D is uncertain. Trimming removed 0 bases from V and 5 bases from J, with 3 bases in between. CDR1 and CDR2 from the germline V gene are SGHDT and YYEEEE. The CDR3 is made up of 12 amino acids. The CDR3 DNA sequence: TGTGCCAGCAGCTTGGAGGACAATGAGCAGTTCTTC. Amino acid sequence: CASSLEDNEQFF.

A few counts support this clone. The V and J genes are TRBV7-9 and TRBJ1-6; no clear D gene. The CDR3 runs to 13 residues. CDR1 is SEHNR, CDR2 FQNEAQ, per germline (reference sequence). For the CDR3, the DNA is TGTGCGTCGTCGCCGGAGGTACCGTGGGCCCTCCACTTT. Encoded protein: CASSPEVPWALHF.

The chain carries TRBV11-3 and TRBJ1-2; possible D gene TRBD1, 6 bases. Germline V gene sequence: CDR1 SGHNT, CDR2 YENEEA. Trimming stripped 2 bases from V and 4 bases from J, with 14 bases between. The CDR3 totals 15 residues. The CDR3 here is CASSLQGQTLYGYTF. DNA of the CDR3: TGTGCCAGCAGCTTACAGGGGCAGACCCTCTATGGCTACACCTTC.

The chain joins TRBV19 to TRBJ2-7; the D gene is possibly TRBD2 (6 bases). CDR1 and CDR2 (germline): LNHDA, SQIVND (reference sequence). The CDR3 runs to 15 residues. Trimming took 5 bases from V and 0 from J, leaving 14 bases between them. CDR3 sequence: CASSAGRGNSYEQYF. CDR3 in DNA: TGTGCCAGTAGTGCGGGACGGGGGAACTCCTACGAGCAGTACTTC.

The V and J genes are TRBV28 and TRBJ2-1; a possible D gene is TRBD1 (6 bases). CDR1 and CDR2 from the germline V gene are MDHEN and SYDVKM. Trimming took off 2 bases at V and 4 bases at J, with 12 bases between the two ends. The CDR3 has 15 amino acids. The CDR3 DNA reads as TGTGCCAGCAGTTTAAGGGGGACCAGGTACAATGAGCAGTTCTTC. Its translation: CASSLRGTRYNEQFF.

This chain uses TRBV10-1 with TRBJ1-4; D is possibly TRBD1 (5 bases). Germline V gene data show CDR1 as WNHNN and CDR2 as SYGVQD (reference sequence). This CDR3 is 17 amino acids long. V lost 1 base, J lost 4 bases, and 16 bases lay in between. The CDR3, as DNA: TGCGCCAGCAGTGAGTTGGAAAAAGGGGAGAGTAATGAAAAACTGTTTTTT. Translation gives CASSELEKGESNEKLFF.

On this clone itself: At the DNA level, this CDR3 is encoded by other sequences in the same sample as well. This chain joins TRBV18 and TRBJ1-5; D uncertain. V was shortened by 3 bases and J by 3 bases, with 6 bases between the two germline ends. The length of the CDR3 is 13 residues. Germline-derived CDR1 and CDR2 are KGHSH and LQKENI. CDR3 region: CASSPGVNQPQHF. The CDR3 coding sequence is TGTGCCAGCTCACCCGGAGTCAATCAGCCCCAGCATTTT.